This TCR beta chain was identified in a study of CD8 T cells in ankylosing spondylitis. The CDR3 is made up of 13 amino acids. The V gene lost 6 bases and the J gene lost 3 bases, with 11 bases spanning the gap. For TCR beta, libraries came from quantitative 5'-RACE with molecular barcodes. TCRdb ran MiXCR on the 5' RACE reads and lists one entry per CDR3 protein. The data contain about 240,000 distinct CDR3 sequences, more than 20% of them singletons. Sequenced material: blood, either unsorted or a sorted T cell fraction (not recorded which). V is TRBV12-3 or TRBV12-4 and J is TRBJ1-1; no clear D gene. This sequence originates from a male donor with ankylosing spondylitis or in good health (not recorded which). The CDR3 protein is CASRRILDTEAFF. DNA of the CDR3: TGTGCCAGCAGACGGATATTAGACACTGAAGCTTTCTTT.